This TCR beta chain was recorded in a study of ipilimumab plus nivolumab after autologous stem cell transplantation. Study-level results: TCR repertoire, Treg phenotype and gut microbiota reportedly support more study of this approach.

Measured with immunoSEQ multiplex PCR; TCRdb has only the in-frame clones, and not every one. The data hold about 17,000 clones, with around four fifths observed a single time. Trimming took off 2 bases at V and 1 base at J, with 20 bases between the two ends. The germline CDR1 and CDR2 sequences are SQVTM and ANQGSEA. The CDR3 runs to 17 residues. This clone was seen only a few times. The antigen remains undetermined. The sequence was collected from a male donor with diffuse large B-cell lymphoma. The V call is TRBV29-1, the J call TRBJ2-5, with a tentative D call TRBD2 (6 bases). Sequenced material: PBMCs, taken in a trial of ipilimumab plus nivolumab as post-transplant consolidation. DNA for the CDR3: TGCAGCGTTGAATTGTCTTCCTCGAGGGACTCCCAAGAGACCCAGTACTTC. As protein: CSVELSSSRDSQETQYF.